The sequence of this T cell receptor beta chain was determined in a study of brain metastases from non-small cell lung cancer (dated by TCRdb to between 2018 and 2021). With regard to the full study: The study profiled the immune microenvironment of paired resected primary tumors and brain metastases taken from patients with non-small-cell lung cancer. Broader findings and caveats from the paper: TCR repertoires were found to be largely shared between paired brain metastases and primary tumors, although sparse T-cell densities were observed in the brain metastases. T-cell clones appeared expanded in about 60% of brain metastases relative to the matched primary tumors. T-cell infiltration was lower in brain metastases than in primary tumors (P < 0.001).

The cohort was made up of 39 patients with surgically resected non-small-cell lung cancer, each of whom had both a primary tumor specimen and a brain metastasis specimen. The tumor specimens consisted of archival formalin-fixed, paraffin-embedded tissues. Libraries were constructed by the immunoSEQ multiplex PCR assay. Alongside a 770-gene immune expression panel, the team sequenced the T-cell receptor beta chain repertoire. The table was pulled from immuneACCESS by TCRdb, which kept in-frame rearrangements only. Such tables lose some clones; where checked, under half of the loss comes from unresolved V genes, and the rest has no known cause. Within this sample are some 4,000 clones, with nearly 90% of them counted one time only. The ten top clones hold about 4% of the sample. CDR1 KGHDR and CDR2 SFDVKD are derived from the germline V gene. Its CDR3 holds 13 amino acids, cysteine through phenylalanine. CDR3 DNA only is kept here, 39 bases in frame from base 1. The junction carries 6 bases between V and J, which are trimmed by 5 bases and 1 base respectively.

As regards this clone: Which antigen it targets is not known. The record has no base qualities; no much larger clone is one base away.

The rearrangement combines TRBV24-1 with TRBJ2-3; a tentative D call is TRBD2 (5 bases match). Sequencing input: primary lung tumor tissue. According to the study, the label for this sample's cell subset or site signals: primary lung tumor paired with brain metastasis. The clonotype was recovered from a donor over 35 with non-small cell lung cancer. The CDR3 region: CATSGAGTDTQYF. The base sequence is TGTGCCACCAGTGGAGCGGGCACAGATACGCAGTATTTT.